This TCR beta chain was identified during a study of OX40 agonist ivuxolimab in advanced cancers. Background on the study: Males comprised approximately 84% of the group, whose mean age was 60 years (range roughly 23 to 90). Study results and caveats: More expanded clones were seen, on average, in CD8+ T cells than in CD4+.

Autoimmune disease history or systemic immunosuppression led to patient exclusion. Details on this clone: Its antigen is currently unknown.

V lost 5 bases and J lost 4, with 14 bases in between. The CDR3 consists of 14 residues. In germline, CDR1 is LNHDA, CDR2 SQIVND (reference sequence). TCRdb's table, derived via immunoSEQ multiplex PCR, lists solely in-frame clones and lacks some. The table lists some 40,000 clones, 85% to 95% of them singletons. This TCR derives from an adult with an advanced solid tumor such as melanoma, head and neck, liver or kidney cancer. Sequences were derived from CD4+ or CD8+ T cells sorted from blood, sampled in a trial of the OX40 agonist ivuxolimab. This sequence joins TRBV19 and TRBJ1-1; possibly TRBD1 for D (5 bases). The CDR3 bases are TGTGCCAGTAGTCTGGGGGGAGGAAGCACTGAAGCTTTCTTT. Amino acid sequence: CASSLGGGSTEAFF.